This T cell receptor (beta chain) is from a study of OX40 agonist ivuxolimab in advanced cancers. Study information: The diagnoses of dose-escalation patients were hepatocellular carcinoma, melanoma, renal cell or head and neck cancer. Of the participants, more than 35% had some prior anti-PD-1, anti-PD-L1 or anti-CTLA-4 therapy, which was allowed. Notes on the study in general: Still undetermined is the antigen specificity of the expanded peripheral T cells.

Sequencing was performed with immunoSEQ multiplex PCR; in TCRdb, only in-frame clones are kept and a portion is missing. The table has tens of thousands of clones, 80% to 90% seen once. Sampling times: baseline, cycle 4 day 1, cycle 7 day 1. This clone came up a few times. Antigen specificity is unknown. Between the trimmed V and J ends, which lost 6 bases and 6 bases, there was a span of 17 bases. CDR1 and CDR2 (germline): KGHSH, LQKENI. The CDR3 spans 15 residues. J is TRBJ1-4 and V is TRBV18, with D possibly being TRBD1 (5 bases). The origin of this receptor is an adult with an advanced solid tumor such as melanoma, head and neck, liver or kidney cancer. Sequenced here: CD4+ or CD8+ T cells sorted from blood, sampled in a trial of the OX40 agonist ivuxolimab. CDR3 nucleotide sequence: TGTGCCAGCTCCCGGGTTGGGACCGCGGATGAAAAACTGTTTTTT. The encoded protein is CASSRVGTADEKLFF.